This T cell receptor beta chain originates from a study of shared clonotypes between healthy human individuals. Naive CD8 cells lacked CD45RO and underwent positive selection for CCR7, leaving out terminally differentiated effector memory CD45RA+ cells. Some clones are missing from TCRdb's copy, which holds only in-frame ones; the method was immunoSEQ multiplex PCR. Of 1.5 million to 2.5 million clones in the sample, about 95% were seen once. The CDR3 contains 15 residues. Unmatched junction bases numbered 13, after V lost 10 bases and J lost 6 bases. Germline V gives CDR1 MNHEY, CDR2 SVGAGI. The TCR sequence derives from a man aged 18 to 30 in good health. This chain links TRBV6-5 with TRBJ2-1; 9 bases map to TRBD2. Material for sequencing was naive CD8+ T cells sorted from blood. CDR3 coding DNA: TGTGCCAATCCGCGGCGTAGCGGGAGTTGCAATGAGCAGTTCTTC. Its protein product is CANPRRSGSCNEQFF.